This TCR beta chain was captured in a study of blood T cell repertoires in COVID-19. Study as a whole: The origin of the acute and convalescent COVID-19 samples was the United States, Italy and Spain. Sample material is recorded as cDNA or gDNA derived from T cells, B-cell-depleted T cells, or PBMCs.

This clone occurred many times. Produced via immunoSEQ multiplex PCR; TCRdb's table is partial and in-frame only. Of about 210,000 clones listed, roughly 79% are singletons. Participants, about 18 to 100 years old, spanned about 26 US areas. In assigning cohorts, the study relied on participant-reported clinical history. CDR3 length: 13 residues. CDR1 is MDHEN and CDR2 is SYDVKM in the germline V gene. Between the trimmed V and J ends, which lost 7 bases and 3 bases, there was a span of 10 bases. Sequences were obtained from PBMCs or T cells enriched from blood (not recorded which). This TCR derives from a woman aged 50 to 60 with acute COVID-19. This sequence joins TRBV28 and TRBJ1-5; D not certain. CDR3 coding DNA: TGTGCCAGCATTGGCAGAAACAATCAGCCCCAGCATTTT. This sequence encodes CASIGRNNQPQHF.